One sample yielded the 26 T cell receptor beta chains listed below, sequenced in a study of CD8+ T cells in alopecia areata. Sequencing relied on a cDNA template that was reverse transcribed from extracted RNA. The repertoire was sequenced with immunoSEQ multiplex PCR; TCRdb's copy has only in-frame clones and lacks some. Found here are roughly 220,000 clones, roughly two fifths of them singletons; the top ten hold 0.48%. Treatment denoted: oral pan-JAK inhibitor, 5-10 mg twice daily. The sequences come from CD4+ T cells sorted from blood, collected at roughly week 30, from a patient treated with tofacitinib. These receptors originate from a human donor with alopecia areata.

This clone has a handful of counts. This chain uses TRBV2 with TRBJ2-3; D not resolved. Germline lookup yields CDR1 SNHLY and CDR2 FYNNEI. The V end was cut by 5 bases, the J end by 5 bases, with 8 bases between. The CDR3 has 12 amino acids. Here the CDR3 DNA reads TGTGCCAGCAGTCCTTCGGGAGATACGCAGTATTTT. Translation: CASSPSGDTQYF.

The chain combines TRBV7-8 with TRBJ1-1; no clear D gene. Germline V gene lookup returns CDR1 SGHVS and CDR2 FQNEAQ. Trimming took 0 bases from V and 1 from J, leaving 6 bases between them. The CDR3 totals 14 residues. Here the CDR3 reads CASSLAHRNTEAFF. CDR3 sequence (DNA): TGTGCCAGCAGCTTAGCGCATCGGAACACTGAAGCTTTCTTT.

This chain joins TRBV5-6 and TRBJ1-2; D ambiguous. This CDR3 contains 13 residues. The germline V gene has CDR1 SGHDT and CDR2 YYEEEE. Trimming left V 4 bases short and J 4 bases short, with 11 bases between. The CDR3 loop is CASSTRESYGYTF. The CDR3 DNA is TGTGCCAGCAGCACGCGGGAGTCCTATGGCTACACCTTC. Full variable domain (remainder filled in from reference TRBV5-6 and TRBJ1-2): DAGVTQSPTHLIKTRGQQVTLRCSPKSGHDTVSWYQQALGQGPQFIFQYYEEEERQRGNFPDRFSGHQFPNYSSELNVNALLLGDSALYLCASSTRESYGYTFGSGTRLTVV.

The chain has TRBV6-1 and TRBJ1-2, with 8 bases matching TRBD1. V gave up 6 bases and J gave up 4 bases; unmatched junction bases: 7. Germline loops: CDR1 MNHNS, CDR2 SASEGT. This CDR3 comprises 14 residues. CDR3 sequence reads: CASSETGDTYGYTF. The CDR3 DNA follows: TGTGCCAGCAGCGAGACAGGGGATACCTATGGCTACACCTTC.

The chain has TRBV5-1 and TRBJ2-7; 7 bases fit TRBD1. CDR1 is SGHRS, CDR2 YFSETQ, per germline. V lost 4 bases and J lost 2; bases outside the gene matches: 6. This CDR3 has 14 amino acids. CDR3 sequence reads: CASSLGQVAYEQYF. The CDR3 DNA reads TGCGCCAGCAGCCTTGGACAGGTCGCCTACGAGCAGTACTTC. The full variable domain, completed using reference TRBV5-1 and TRBJ2-7, is KAGVTQTPRYLIKTRGQQVTLSCSPISGHRSVSWYQQTPGQGLQFLFEYFSETQRNKGNFPGRFSGRQFSNSRSEMNVSTLELGDSALYLCASSLGQVAYEQYFGPGTRLTVT.

The table lists this clone with a few counts. The genes are TRBV7-2 and TRBJ1-1; D call uncertain. Germline CDR1 is SGHTA and CDR2 is FQGNSA. V lost 3 bases, J lost 0 bases, and 11 bases lay in between. CDR3 length: 15 amino acids. DNA of the CDR3: TGTGCCAGCAGCTTTAAGACACCCTTGAACACTGAAGCTTTCTTT. It translates to CASSFKTPLNTEAFF.

This clone has a handful of counts. The chain recombines TRBV9 with TRBJ1-5, with TRBD1 matching 9 bases. The CDR3 loop spans 14 amino acids. V dropped 3 bases and J dropped 5; count of bases not matched to a gene: 3. CDR1 and CDR2 from the germline V gene are SGDLS and YYNGEE. The CDR3 region has the DNA TGTGCCAGCAGCGCAGGGACAGGGTATCAGCCCCAGCATTTT. Its protein product is CASSAGTGYQPQHF.

V usage is TRBV19 and J usage is TRBJ2-7, with D perhaps matching TRBD1 (6 bases). The germline V gene encodes CDR1 LNHDA and CDR2 SQIVND (reference sequence). V was clipped by 4 bases and J by 4 bases, with 14 bases between them. CDR3 length: 14 amino acids. The CDR3 DNA is TGTGCCAGTAGTACCTTCCGACAGGTTTACGAGCAGTACTTC. This sequence encodes CASSTFRQVYEQYF.

The chain has TRBV7-3 and TRBJ2-7; a possible D gene is TRBD1 (6 bases). The germline gives CDR1 SGHTA, CDR2 FQGTGA. The ends were cut back, 0 bases at V and 3 bases at J, with 12 bases in the middle. The CDR3 is made up of 15 amino acids. The CDR3 here is CASSLTNGRGYEQYF. CDR3 DNA sequence: TGTGCCAGCAGCTTAACCAACGGCAGGGGCTACGAGCAGTACTTC.

In its sample, this clone was seen a few times. V usage is TRBV7-3 and J usage is TRBJ2-3; 8 bases fit TRBD2. Looked up from germline, CDR1 is SGHTA and CDR2 is FQGTGA. V trimming: 0 bases; J trimming: 4 bases; junction bases outside the gene matches: 3. This CDR3 has 15 residues. CDR3 bases: TGTGCCAGCAGCTTAACCGGGACTAGTGCAGATACGCAGTATTTT. This sequence encodes CASSLTGTSADTQYF.

This clone was seen a few times. The rearrangement uses TRBV7-9 and TRBJ2-1; 10 nucleotides agree with TRBD2. The germline gives CDR1 SEHNR, CDR2 FQNEAQ (reference sequence). The trim removed 8 bases at V and 1 base at J, leaving 5 bases unmatched. The CDR3 has 15 amino acids. The DNA for the CDR3 is TGTGCCAGCCCCTTAGCGGGGGGTTCCTACAATGAGCAGTTCTTC. Translated, it gives CASPLAGGSYNEQFF.

The chain joins TRBV14 to TRBJ1-2; TRBD1 is a possible D gene (5 bases). The V end lost 6 bases, the J end lost 9 bases, and 17 bases lay between the germline ends. CDR1 and CDR2 from the germline V gene are SGHDN and FVKESK. CDR3 length: 13 residues. The CDR3 DNA is TGTGCCAGCAGTGGGGCCCGACCCCGGAGCTACACCTTC. Translation: CASSGARPRSYTF.

The chain employs TRBV18 and TRBJ1-6; 9 nucleotides agree with TRBD1. Germline V gene data show CDR1 as KGHSH and CDR2 as LQKENI. Trimming at V came to 1 base and at J to 12 bases, leaving 7 bases not matched to a gene. The CDR3 consists of 15 residues. CDR3 in amino acids: CASSPQTGGNGPLHF. As DNA, the CDR3 is TGTGCCAGCTCACCACAGACAGGGGGGAACGGACCCCTCCACTTT.

This clone was recorded once. This chain connects TRBV7-2 to TRBJ2-5, with D uncertain. Trimming took 5 bases from V and 4 from J, leaving 17 bases between them. The CDR3 is made up of 15 amino acids. Germline loops: CDR1 SGHTA, CDR2 FQGNSA. CDR3 residues: CASSPLGGKGETQYF. The CDR3 DNA is TGTGCCAGCAGCCCCCTCGGCGGAAAAGGAGAGACCCAGTACTTC.

V and J are TRBV30 and TRBJ1-3; D ambiguous. V was cut by 2 bases and J by 2 bases, with 4 bases left in between. Germline loops: CDR1 GTSNPN, CDR2 SVGIG (reference sequence). The CDR3 runs 12 residues. This CDR3 is CAWSPTGNTIYF. CDR3 DNA sequence: TGTGCCTGGAGTCCCACTGGAAACACCATATATTTT. The full variable domain, with the rest looked up from reference TRBV30 and TRBJ1-3, is SQTIHQWPATLVQPVGSPLSLECTVEGTSNPNLYWYRQAAGRGLQLLFYSVGIGQISSEVPQNLSASRPQDRQFILSSKKLLLSDSGFYLCAWSPTGNTIYFGEGSWLTVV.

The chain uses TRBV29-1 and TRBJ2-7; 7 bases agree with TRBD1. Germline V gene sequence: CDR1 SQVTM, CDR2 ANQGSEA. The CDR3 spans 12 residues. The J segment lost 5 bases and the V segment lost 7 bases, leaving 8 bases of the junction unmatched. The CDR3 DNA reads TGCAGCGCCTTAGAGACAGGGCACGAGCAGTACTTC. It is translated as CSALETGHEQYF.

The table lists this clone with a few counts. The chain combines TRBV10-3 with TRBJ1-1; the match to TRBD1 covers 8 bases. V lost 0 bases to trimming and J lost 1 base; unmatched junction nucleotides: 7. CDR1 and CDR2 from the germline V gene are ENHRY and SYGVKD. This CDR3 comprises 17 residues. CDR3 coding DNA: TGTGCCATCAGTGAGTCCCAGGGGGCGGGAAAGAACACTGAAGCTTTCTTT. This translates into CAISESQGAGKNTEAFF.

The table lists this clone with a few counts. The V and J genes are TRBV5-4 and TRBJ2-7; no clear D. This CDR3 spans 13 amino acids. Germline loops: CDR1 SGHNT, CDR2 YYREEE (reference sequence). V shed 5 bases and J shed 4 bases, with 13 bases lying between them. The CDR3 DNA reads TGTGCCAGCAGTTGGGCCGCGAGTTACGAGCAGTACTTC. Translating it yields CASSWAASYEQYF.

This clone has a handful of counts. This chain uses TRBV11-1 with TRBJ2-7; D perhaps matches TRBD1 (6 bases). Germline V gene lookup returns CDR1 SGHAT and CDR2 FQDESV (reference sequence). CDR3 length: 13 residues. V lost 3 bases to trimming and J lost 1 base, with 7 bases between them. The CDR3 coding sequence is TGTGCCAGCAGCTTTGGGACATCCTACGAGCAGTACTTC. This translates into CASSFGTSYEQYF.

The chain carries TRBV30 and TRBJ1-1, with D perhaps TRBD1 (6 bases). The V gene's germline CDR1 is GTSNPN and CDR2 SVGIG (reference sequence). The V gene lost 6 bases and the J gene lost 4 bases, with 12 bases spanning the gap. CDR3 length: 12 amino acids. For the CDR3, the DNA is TGTGCCTGTCGAGGGGGGACCACTGAAGCTTTCTTT. Translation: CACRGGTTEAFF.

The chain uses TRBV29-1 and TRBJ1-1; the match to TRBD1 covers 11 bases. Trimming at V came to 7 bases and at J to 4 bases, leaving 8 bases not matched to a gene. Germline V gives CDR1 SQVTM, CDR2 ANQGSEA. The CDR3 sequence is 14 residues long. As DNA, the CDR3 is TGCAGCGCCGCTGCCGGGACAGGGGGCACTGAAGCTTTCTTT. It yields the protein CSAAAGTGGTEAFF.

The chain couples TRBV5-1 to TRBJ2-1, with TRBD2 matching 7 bases. CDR3 length equals 15 residues. In germline, CDR1 is SGHRS, CDR2 YFSETQ. With 5 bases clipped from V and 3 bases from J, the junction kept 8 bases outside the gene matches. CDR3 amino acids: CASSLTSVVYNEQFF. The CDR3 nucleotides read TGCGCCAGCAGTTTAACTAGCGTGGTCTACAATGAGCAGTTCTTC.

The chain combines TRBV2 with TRBJ2-5; 7 bases are shared with TRBD1. Trimming cost V 7 bases and J 2 bases; bases outside gene matches: 19. CDR3 length: 18 residues. Germline V gene data show CDR1 as SNHLY and CDR2 as FYNNEI. The CDR3 DNA sequence: TGTGCCAGCACCCAGGGGACAGTAGCCCTCCCGCGTCAAGAGACCCAGTACTTC. Translated: CASTQGTVALPRQETQYF.

This clone was counted only a few times. In the same sample, other DNA sequences code for this CDR3. The genes are TRBV7-3 and TRBJ1-1; D gene uncertain. The germline V gene has CDR1 SGHTA and CDR2 FQGTGA. The CDR3 has 14 amino acids. Trimming stripped 2 bases from V and 1 base from J, with 8 bases between. The chain's CDR3 is CASSLGRSNTEAFF. CDR3 DNA sequence: TGTGCCAGCAGCTTAGGACGGTCGAACACTGAAGCTTTCTTT.

The chain carries TRBV7-2 and TRBJ1-2; D perhaps matches TRBD1 (5 bases). This CDR3 is 16 amino acids long. CDR1 is SGHTA, CDR2 FQGNSA, per germline. Deletions cut 3 bases from V and 0 bases from J, with 14 bases between. DNA of the CDR3: TGTGCCAGCAGCTTTGGCGGGGGAGAGGCTAACTATGGCTACACCTTC. It yields the protein CASSFGGGEANYGYTF.

This chain uses TRBV10-3 with TRBJ2-5, with D perhaps TRBD1 or TRBD2 (6 bases each). CDR1 ENHRY and CDR2 SYGVKD come from the germline V gene. V was shortened by 7 bases and J by 1 base, with 10 bases between the two germline ends. The CDR3 spans 13 residues. CDR3 protein: CAINRDSQETQYF. CDR3 DNA: TGTGCCATCAACAGGGACTCCCAAGAGACCCAGTACTTC.